This T cell receptor (beta chain) stems from a study of cytomegalovirus exposure and HLA in healthy donors. The overall study: When 300 to 500 donors were genotyped, about 80% of them were found to fall in the Caucasian-associated ancestry cluster. Study conclusions and caveats: It was reported that the classifier diagnosed cytomegalovirus status with high specificity and sensitivity in both the original and validation cohorts. Being productive about 90% or about 30% of the time was typical of most TCR beta V segments in an earlier analysis. The study found most TCR sequences rare, yet found some public TCRs in many donors.

A multiplex PCR was run with 60 Vbeta primers and 13 Jbeta primers. Method: immunoSEQ multiplex PCR; TCRdb's copy keeps in-frame clones and lacks some. The sample shows tens of thousands of clones, 55% to 80% of them seen only once. The CDR3 is 13 residues long. Per germline, CDR1 SGHTA and CDR2 FQGTGA. The V end lost 2 bases, the J end lost 4 bases, and 8 bases lay between the germline ends. Worth noting for this clone: Its antigen is currently unknown.

The chain couples TRBV7-3 to TRBJ1-2, with D maybe TRBD1 (5 bases). The sequence was obtained from a woman aged 50 to 60 in good health and CMV-seropositive. Material for sequencing was PBMCs. CDR3 loop: CASSLGGVYGYTF. In DNA form, the CDR3 reads TGTGCCAGCAGCTTAGGGGGGGTCTATGGCTACACCTTC.